Included here is one TCR beta chain sequence, with context. As yet, its antigen is unknown. Data came from immunoSEQ multiplex PCR; TCRdb stores just in-frame clones and leaves some out. The sample lists 80,000 to 95,000 clones; 90% to 95% were seen once. The germline V gene has CDR1 MDHEN and CDR2 SYDVKM. Trimming took off 1 base at V and 8 bases at J, with 18 bases between the two ends. The CDR3 totals 16 residues. This record comes from a study of cytomegalovirus exposure and HLA in healthy donors. Regarding the study as a whole: The majority of TCR sequences were rare, yet some public TCRs appeared in many donors.

This TCR came from a woman between 25 and 40 years old in good health and CMV-seropositive. The chain employs TRBV28 and TRBJ2-1; D may be TRBD1 (7 bases). Source material: PBMCs. This chain's CDR3 is CASSLLKGAGLDEQFF. Here the CDR3 DNA reads TGTGCCAGCAGTTTATTAAAGGGGGCGGGATTAGATGAGCAGTTCTTC.